The 22 T cell receptor beta chains below were found in one sample sequenced in a study of PD-1 blockade in mismatch repair-deficient tumors. The table came from immunoSEQ multiplex PCR; TCRdb's copy has only in-frame clones and leaves some out. This table holds around 100,000 clones, approximately 80% found once. This specimen consisted of peripheral blood, obtained approximately 35 weeks after starting pembrolizumab. These receptors all come from an adult with mismatch repair-deficient cancer.

V gene TRBV6-6 combines with J gene TRBJ1-2; a possible D gene is TRBD1 (5 bases). The CDR3 consists of 13 residues. In germline, CDR1 is MNHNY, CDR2 SVGAGI (reference sequence). V lost 0 bases to trimming and J lost 7 bases, with 9 bases between them. The CDR3 coding sequence is TGTGCCAGCAGTTACTCGCGAGGGGCTGGCTACACCTTC. This gives the protein CASSYSRGAGYTF.

This chain connects TRBV10-1 to TRBJ2-1, with 7 nucleotides matching TRBD2. Germline V gene lookup returns CDR1 WNHNN and CDR2 SYGVQD (reference sequence). Trimming removed 2 bases from V and 10 bases from J; junction bases left unmatched: 14. This CDR3 region has 16 residues. In DNA form, the CDR3 reads TGCGCCAGCAGTGAGACAAAGCGGGGCTCCGGTAGGGAGCAGTTCTTC. Translated, it gives CASSETKRGSGREQFF.

This clone was picked up one time. The chain uses TRBV5-1 and TRBJ1-5, with 8 bases lining up with TRBD1. The CDR3 loop spans 14 amino acids. The V gene's germline CDR1 is SGHRS and CDR2 YFSETQ. V lost 4 bases and J lost 7; bases outside the gene matches: 7. In nucleotides, the CDR3 is TGCGCCAGCAGCCCCGGACAGGGTAGCCAGCCCCAGCATTTT. Translation: CASSPGQGSQPQHF. Variable domain in full (rest from reference TRBV5-1 and TRBJ1-5): KAGVTQTPRYLIKTRGQQVTLSCSPISGHRSVSWYQQTPGQGLQFLFEYFSETQRNKGNFPGRFSGRQFSNSRSEMNVSTLELGDSALYLCASSPGQGSQPQHFGDGTRLSIL.

J is TRBJ2-1 and V is TRBV5-1, with D maybe TRBD2 (6 bases). Germline V lookup: CDR1 SGHRS, CDR2 YFSETQ. Trimming stripped 4 bases from V and 1 base from J, with 12 bases between. CDR3 length: 15 residues. The DNA for the CDR3 is TGCGCCAGCAGCCCCTCTGGGGGGTCCTACAATGAGCAGTTCTTC. This encodes CASSPSGGSYNEQFF.

This clone was seen a few times. The rearrangement joins TRBV7-8 to TRBJ2-1; D not certain. Deletions cut 7 bases from V and 5 bases from J, with 15 bases between. CDR3 length: 14 amino acids. Germline lookup yields CDR1 SGHVS and CDR2 FQNEAQ. CDR3 nucleotide sequence: TGTGCCAGCACCCCCTTCCCCGGTAACAATGAGCAGTTCTTC. It encodes CASTPFPGNNEQFF.

The chain is built from TRBV28 and TRBJ1-2; D perhaps matches TRBD1 (6 bases). CDR1 and CDR2 (germline): MDHEN, SYDVKM. There are 13 residues in the CDR3. Trimming pared 9 bases from V and 1 base from J, leaving 12 bases between. For the CDR3, the DNA is TGTGCCAGTTTAAAGGGGGGTAACTATGGCTACACCTTC. The encoded protein is CASLKGGNYGYTF.

The chain employs TRBV11-3 and TRBJ1-1, with D tentatively TRBD1 (5 bases). This CDR3 contains 16 residues. With 5 bases removed from V and 3 bases from J, the gap between germline ends came to 19 bases. The germline V gene encodes CDR1 SGHNT and CDR2 YENEEA. CDR3 bases: TGTGCCAGCAGCCCGTGGGACGGGAGAACTCACACTGAAGCTTTCTTT. Translation gives CASSPWDGRTHTEAFF.

V usage is TRBV11-3 and J usage is TRBJ2-7; 7 positions agree with TRBD1. The CDR3 length is 14 residues. Germline CDR1 is SGHNT and CDR2 is YENEEA. The ends lost 5 bases at V and 0 bases at J; junction bases unmatched: 4. The CDR3 bases are TGTGCCAGCAGCGGAAACAGGGGCTCCTACGAGCAGTACTTC. This encodes CASSGNRGSYEQYF.

The rearrangement uses TRBV27 and TRBJ2-7; 7 nucleotides line up with TRBD1. CDR3 length equals 15 residues. V shed 7 bases, J shed 0 bases, and the junction held 9 bases outside the gene matches. Per germline, CDR1 MNHEY and CDR2 SMNVEV (reference sequence). CDR3 DNA: TGTGCCAGCACCTGGACAGGCCCGAGCTCCTACGAGCAGTACTTC. This codes for CASTWTGPSSYEQYF.

For the CDR3, the DNA is TGTGCCAGCAGCCCGGAGTTCGGTCTCTACAATGAGCAGTTCTTC. Translation: CASSPEFGLYNEQFF. This chain uses TRBV6-6 with TRBJ2-1; unclear D gene. CDR3 size: 15 residues. V was cut by 6 bases and J by 3 bases, with 15 bases left in between. Germline lookup yields CDR1 MNHNY and CDR2 SVGAGI (reference sequence).

This sequence joins TRBV7-6 and TRBJ2-1, with 10 bases lining up with TRBD2. This CDR3 is 15 amino acids long. CDR1 is SGHVS and CDR2 is FNYEAQ in the germline V gene. V was clipped by 6 bases and J by 8 bases; unmatched bases: 10. In DNA form, the CDR3 reads TGTGCCAGCAGAGCGCCGGGACTAGCGTTCGATGAGCAGTTCTTC. Translation gives CASRAPGLAFDEQFF.

As DNA, the CDR3 is TGTGCCAGCAGAGCCGGGACAGGGTTTAATGAAAAACTGTTTTTT. The encoded protein is CASRAGTGFNEKLFF. V usage is TRBV7-9 and J usage is TRBJ1-4; 9 bases agree with TRBD1. CDR1 SEHNR and CDR2 FQNEAQ come from the germline V gene (reference sequence). The CDR3 sequence is 15 residues long. V lost 6 bases to trimming and J lost 4 bases; unmatched junction nucleotides: 6.

The chain combines TRBV7-9 with TRBJ2-3, with 9 bases fitting TRBD2. V dropped 5 bases and J dropped 3; count of bases not matched to a gene: 6. Germline V gene lookup returns CDR1 SEHNR and CDR2 FQNEAQ (reference sequence). This CDR3 is built from 15 residues. CDR3 sequence (DNA): TGTGCCAGCAGCCTTTTTGCGGGAGGGACAGATACGCAGTATTTT. Its translation: CASSLFAGGTDTQYF.

V usage is TRBV11-2 and J usage is TRBJ1-2; 8 bases align to TRBD1. This CDR3 is 17 amino acids long. The V segment lost 7 bases and the J segment 0 bases; nucleotides outside the gene matches: 13. The germline V gene encodes CDR1 SGHAT and CDR2 FQNNGV. This CDR3 reads CASTLSRDRLANYGYTF. As DNA, the CDR3 is TGTGCCAGCACCCTGTCCCGGGACAGGCTAGCTAACTATGGCTACACCTTC.

This rearrangement joins TRBV10-3 to TRBJ2-2, with 13 bases identical to TRBD2. Germline CDR1 ENHRY, CDR2 SYGVKD. V dropped 4 bases and J dropped 6; count of bases not matched to a gene: 2. The CDR3 contains 15 residues. The DNA for the CDR3 is TGTGCCATCAGTGGGACTAGCGGGGGACCCGGGGAGCTGTTTTTT. It encodes CAISGTSGGPGELFF.

This clone was counted a single time. J is TRBJ1-1 and V is TRBV19; 8 bases align to TRBD1. The CDR3 consists of 13 residues. Per germline, CDR1 LNHDA and CDR2 SQIVND (reference sequence). Trimming cost V 10 bases and J 6 bases; bases outside gene matches: 10. The CDR3 DNA reads as TGTGCCACCCAAACAACAGGGGGAGCTGAAGCTTTCTTT. It translates to CATQTTGGAEAFF.

This chain joins TRBV23-1 and TRBJ2-7; no clear D gene. TRBV23-1 is marked as an open reading frame, function uncertain. This CDR3 contains 10 residues. Trimming cost V 11 bases and J 0 bases, with 5 bases left between them. For the CDR3, the DNA is TGCGCCGACGTCTCCTACGAGCAGTACTTC. Protein sequence: CADVSYEQYF.

Only a few counts were recorded for this clone. J is TRBJ2-3 and V is TRBV13, with 12 bases identical to TRBD2. With V trimmed by 5 bases and J by 5 bases, 14 bases remained unmatched. Germline loops: CDR1 PRHDT, CDR2 FYEKMQ (reference sequence). The CDR3 totals 18 residues. The CDR3 nucleotides are TGTGCCAGCAGCCCGCGAGCCGGGACTAGCGGGTGGATAGATACGCAGTATTTT. Encoded protein: CASSPRAGTSGWIDTQYF.

The chain employs TRBV2 and TRBJ2-1, with 8 bases lining up with TRBD2. This CDR3 is 14 amino acids long. The V gene end was trimmed by 6 bases and the J gene end by 6 bases; junction bases not matched to a gene: 7. Germline-derived CDR1 and CDR2 are SNHLY and FYNNEI. The CDR3 sequence is CASRGGRSSNEQFF. For the CDR3, the DNA is TGTGCCAGCAGGGGCGGGAGGTCTAGCAATGAGCAGTTCTTC.

The chain couples TRBV2 to TRBJ2-2, with a weak D call TRBD1 (6 bases). Germline CDR1 reads SNHLY; CDR2 reads FYNNEI. The ends were cut back, 7 bases at V and 8 bases at J, with 17 bases in the middle. This CDR3 spans 14 amino acids. CDR3 residues: CASKEGVWGGELFF. The CDR3 DNA is TGTGCCAGCAAAGAGGGGGTTTGGGGTGGGGAGCTGTTTTTT.

This chain joins TRBV6-5 and TRBJ1-5; D is undetermined. This CDR3 is 14 amino acids long. Germline CDR1 is MNHEY and CDR2 is SVGAGI. V lost 0 bases, J lost 7 bases, and 10 bases lay in between. Here the CDR3 DNA reads TGTGCCAGCAGTTACTCGGAGGGCAGACAGCCCCAGCATTTT. Amino acid sequence: CASSYSEGRQPQHF.

This clone was observed a few times. This sequence joins TRBV7-2 and TRBJ2-1; TRBD2 matches 7 bases. Germline lookup yields CDR1 SGHTA and CDR2 FQGNSA. J lost 1 base, V lost 5 bases, and 8 bases had no gene match. CDR3 length equals 16 residues. CDR3 in amino acids: CASSPFGGSSYNEQFF. CDR3 coding DNA: TGTGCCAGCAGCCCTTTTGGCGGGAGTTCCTACAATGAGCAGTTCTTC. Full variable domain (remainder filled in from reference TRBV7-2 and TRBJ2-1): GAGVSQSPSNKVTEKGKDVELRCDPISGHTALYWYRQSLGQGLEFLIYFQGNSAPDKSGLPSDRFSAERTGGSVSTLTIQRTQQEDSAVYLCASSPFGGSSYNEQFFGPGTRLTVL.